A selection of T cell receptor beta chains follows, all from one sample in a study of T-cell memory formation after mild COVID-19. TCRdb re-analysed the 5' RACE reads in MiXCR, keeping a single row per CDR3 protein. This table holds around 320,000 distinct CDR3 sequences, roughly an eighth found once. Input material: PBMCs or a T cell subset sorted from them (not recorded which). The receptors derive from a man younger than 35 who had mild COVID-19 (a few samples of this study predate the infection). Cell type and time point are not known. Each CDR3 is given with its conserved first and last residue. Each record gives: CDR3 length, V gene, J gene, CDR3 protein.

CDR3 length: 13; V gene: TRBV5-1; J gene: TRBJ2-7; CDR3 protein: CASSPGDRENLFF
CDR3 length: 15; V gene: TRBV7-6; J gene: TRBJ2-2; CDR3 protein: CASSEGTGASGELFF
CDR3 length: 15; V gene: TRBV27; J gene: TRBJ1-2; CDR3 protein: CASSLRGAGRRGYTF
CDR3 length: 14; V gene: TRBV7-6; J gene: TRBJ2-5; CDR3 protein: CASGGQGFSETQYF
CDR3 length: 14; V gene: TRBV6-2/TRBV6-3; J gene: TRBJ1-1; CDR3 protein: CASSYQTANTEAFF
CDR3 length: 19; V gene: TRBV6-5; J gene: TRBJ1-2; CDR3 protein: CASSPAIGTGTSFFYGYTF
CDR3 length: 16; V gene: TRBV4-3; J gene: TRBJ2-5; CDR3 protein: CASSVNPPGVQETQYF
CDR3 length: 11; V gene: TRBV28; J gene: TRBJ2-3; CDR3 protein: CASSVRGGRDF
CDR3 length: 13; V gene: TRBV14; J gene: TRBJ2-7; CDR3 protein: CASSPLGDYEQYF
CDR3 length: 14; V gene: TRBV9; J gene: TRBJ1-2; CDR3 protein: CASTTGDDYYGYTF
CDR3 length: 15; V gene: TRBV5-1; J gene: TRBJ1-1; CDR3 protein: CASSSSATGVTEAFF
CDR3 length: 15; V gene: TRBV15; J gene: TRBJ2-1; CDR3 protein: CATSRGQGSYNEQFF
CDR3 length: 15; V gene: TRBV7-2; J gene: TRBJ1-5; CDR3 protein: CASSLAGGNNQPQHF
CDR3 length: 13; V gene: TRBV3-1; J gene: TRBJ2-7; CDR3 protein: CASSQVGRGEQYF
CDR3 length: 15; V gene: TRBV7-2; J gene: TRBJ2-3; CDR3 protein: CASSWGQGGEDTQYF
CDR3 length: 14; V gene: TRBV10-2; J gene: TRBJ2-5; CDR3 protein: CATAIQGDGETQYF
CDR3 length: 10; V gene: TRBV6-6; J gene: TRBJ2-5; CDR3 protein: CATGGETQYF
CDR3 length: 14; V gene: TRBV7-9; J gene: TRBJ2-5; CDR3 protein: CASSLLGAVVTQYF
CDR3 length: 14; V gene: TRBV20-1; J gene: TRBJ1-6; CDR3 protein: CSARTGVTNSPLHF
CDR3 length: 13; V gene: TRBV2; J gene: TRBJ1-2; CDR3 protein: CASTGQGRYGYTF
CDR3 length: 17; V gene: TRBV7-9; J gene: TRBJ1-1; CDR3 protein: CASSTRDRGFMNTEAFF
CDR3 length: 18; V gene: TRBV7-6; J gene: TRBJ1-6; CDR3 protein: CASSPRPGTAGYNSPLHF
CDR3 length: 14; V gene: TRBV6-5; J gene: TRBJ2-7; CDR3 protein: CASSYSSRGYEQYF
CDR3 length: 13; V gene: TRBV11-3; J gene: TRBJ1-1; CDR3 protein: CASSSNMNTEAFF
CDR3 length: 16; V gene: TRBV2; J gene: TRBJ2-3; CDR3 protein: CASSGPRGASTDTQYF
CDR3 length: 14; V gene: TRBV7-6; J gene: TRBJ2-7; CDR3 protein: CASSLGGGHHEQYF
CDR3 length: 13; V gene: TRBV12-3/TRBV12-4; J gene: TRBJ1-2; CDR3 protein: CASSLDYLQGYTF
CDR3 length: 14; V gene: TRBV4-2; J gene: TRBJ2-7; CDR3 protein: CASSPSRGTYEQYF
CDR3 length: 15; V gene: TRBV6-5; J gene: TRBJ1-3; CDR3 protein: CASSYGTGAGNTIYF
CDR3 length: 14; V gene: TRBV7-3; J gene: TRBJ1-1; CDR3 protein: CASSSFVGNTEAFF
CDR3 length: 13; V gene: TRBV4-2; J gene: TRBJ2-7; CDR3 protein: CASSPRTGHEQYF
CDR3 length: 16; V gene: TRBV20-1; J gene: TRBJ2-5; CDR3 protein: CSARGRTSGYQETQYF
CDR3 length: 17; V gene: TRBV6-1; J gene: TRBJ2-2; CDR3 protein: CASSEIYVSGDTGELFF
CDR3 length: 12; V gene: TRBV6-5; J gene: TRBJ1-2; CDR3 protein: CASSYSREGYTF
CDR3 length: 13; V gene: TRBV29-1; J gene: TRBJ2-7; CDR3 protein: CSVVGQGVHEQYF
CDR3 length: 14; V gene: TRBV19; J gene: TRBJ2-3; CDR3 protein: CASRDSGGRNTQYF
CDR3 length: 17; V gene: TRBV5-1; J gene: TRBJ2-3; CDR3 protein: CASSLASGLVSTDTQYF
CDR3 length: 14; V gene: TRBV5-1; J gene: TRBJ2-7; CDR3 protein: CASSTERGSGEQYF
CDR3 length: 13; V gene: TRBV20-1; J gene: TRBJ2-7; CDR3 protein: CSASGSGGYEQYF
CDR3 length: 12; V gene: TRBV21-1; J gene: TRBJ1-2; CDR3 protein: CASSVQGSGYTF
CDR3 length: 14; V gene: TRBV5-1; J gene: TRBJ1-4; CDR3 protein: CASSQTGVNEKLFF
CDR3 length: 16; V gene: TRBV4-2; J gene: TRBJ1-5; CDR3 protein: CASSQVANGIDQPQHF
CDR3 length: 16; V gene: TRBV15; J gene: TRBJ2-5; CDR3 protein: CATSRVGQGMLETQYF
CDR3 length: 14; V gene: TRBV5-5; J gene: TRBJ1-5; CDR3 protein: CASSLFIGNQPQHF
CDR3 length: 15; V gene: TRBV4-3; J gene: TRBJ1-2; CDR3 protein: CASSQDATDRYGYTF
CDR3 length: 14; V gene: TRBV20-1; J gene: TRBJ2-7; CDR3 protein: CSARGSGRAGEQYF
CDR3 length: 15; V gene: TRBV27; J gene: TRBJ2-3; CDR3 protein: CASSLRTPDTDTQYF
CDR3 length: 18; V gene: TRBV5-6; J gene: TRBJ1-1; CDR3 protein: CASSLVARETLMNTEAFF
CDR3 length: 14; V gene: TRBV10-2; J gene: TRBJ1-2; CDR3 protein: CASSVQGLNYGYTF
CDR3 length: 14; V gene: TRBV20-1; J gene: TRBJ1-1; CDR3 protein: CSARVGDRGREAFF
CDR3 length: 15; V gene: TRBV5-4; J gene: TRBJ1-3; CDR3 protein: CASSLDNSFGNTIYF
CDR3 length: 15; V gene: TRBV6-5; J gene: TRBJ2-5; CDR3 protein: CASRPSLWGGETQYF
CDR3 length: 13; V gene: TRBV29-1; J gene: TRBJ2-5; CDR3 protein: CSVATVLVETQYF
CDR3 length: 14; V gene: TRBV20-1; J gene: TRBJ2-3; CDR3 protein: CSARFGGAEDTQYF
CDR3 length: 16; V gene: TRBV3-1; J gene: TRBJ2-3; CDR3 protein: CASSQVLGIAGAHLYF
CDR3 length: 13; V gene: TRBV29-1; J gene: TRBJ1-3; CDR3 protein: CSAAQGSGNTIYF